Included here is one T cell receptor (beta chain) sequence, with context. Under the authors' procedure: Scientists estimated how many nucleated cells there were by amplifying reference gene primers. TCRdb's copy holds only in-frame clones and misses some; the assay was immunoSEQ multiplex PCR. V, J and clone size are those of that table, while D and trimming were read from the DNA. In the table there are hundreds of thousands of clones, 70% to 90% of which are singletons. This sample is drawn from a study of blood T cell repertoires in COVID-19. Study context: Acute and convalescent COVID-19 specimens originated in the United States, Italy and Spain.

Germline V CDR1 and CDR2: MNHEY, SVGAGI. There are 13 residues in the CDR3. The V gene lost 8 bases and the J gene lost 5 bases, with 15 bases spanning the gap. Sequenced sample: peripheral blood. This receptor was obtained from a woman younger than 35 who had recovered from COVID-19. The chain joins TRBV6-5 to TRBJ2-5, with D maybe TRBD1 (6 bases). CDR3 region: CASLATGRETQYF. The CDR3 region has the DNA TGTGCCAGCTTAGCGACAGGCAGGGAGACCCAGTACTTC.